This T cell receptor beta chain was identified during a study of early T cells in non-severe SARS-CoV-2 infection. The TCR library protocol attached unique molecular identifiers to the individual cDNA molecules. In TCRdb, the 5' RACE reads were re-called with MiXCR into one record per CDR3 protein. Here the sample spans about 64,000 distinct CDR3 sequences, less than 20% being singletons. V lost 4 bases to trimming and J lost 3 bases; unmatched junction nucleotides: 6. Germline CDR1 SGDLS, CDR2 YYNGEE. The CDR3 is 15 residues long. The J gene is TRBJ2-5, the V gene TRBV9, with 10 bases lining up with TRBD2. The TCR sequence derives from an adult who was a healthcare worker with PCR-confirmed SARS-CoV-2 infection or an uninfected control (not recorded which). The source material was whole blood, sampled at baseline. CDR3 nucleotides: TGTGCCAGCAGCAACCCGGGACTAGCGAAAGAGACCCAGTACTTC. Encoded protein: CASSNPGLAKETQYF.